The present TCR beta chain was sequenced within a study of identical twins (dated by TCRdb to between 2015 and 2016). For context, the study as a whole: TCR alpha and beta repertoires from monozygotic twins, unrelated adults of various ages and cord blood were deep-sequenced to test whether fetal clonotypes persist. To rule out contamination, replicate twin experiments were performed at different times with different library preparation protocols. Broader findings and caveats from the paper: In monozygotic twins, out-of-frame TCR alpha sharing was systematically underestimated by recombination models, although the models agreed with sharing between unrelated individuals. Fewer insertions were carried by abundant cord blood beta clonotypes; a weaker similar trend was observed in young adult naive repertoires, while no such trend was observed in memory repertoires. Zero-insertion analyses could be partly confounded by invariant T cells such as MAIT and iNKT, though diverse VJ usage argued against such confounding for most clonotypes. Out-of-frame TCR alpha sequences shared between twins showed an excess of low generation-probability sequences compared with coincidental sharing between unrelated individuals. A weaker excess of twin sharing was found in beta out-of-frame sequences because the signal-to-noise ratio was lowered by fewer shared sequences. Because the same donors could not be followed over many years, the conclusions relied on cross-sectional statistical analysis.

Every donor was a healthy Caucasian. Worth noting for this clonotype: This clone's antigen is unknown. This clone may be a read error of a much larger clone one base away.

Library preparation used 5' RACE. Sequencing relied on an Illumina HiSeq 2000. A universal primer binding site was added through template switching, and the final cDNA carried a unique molecular identifier so that TCR cDNA molecules could be counted accurately. Specific primers in the conserved constant-segment region were used to synthesize first-strand cDNA for the TCR alpha and beta chains. To control for contamination, every cDNA library was double barcoded, receiving both a SMART-Mk sample barcode and Illumina barcodes. TruSeq adapter sequences, together with Illumina sample barcodes, were added in two successive PCR steps. The Illumina HiSeq platform was used with custom primers to sequence TCR alpha and beta cDNA libraries. Processing in the source paper ran as follows. MiGEC processed the raw reads to extract unique molecular identifiers, while MiXCR was used to determine the CDR3 positions. For each individual, recombination models were inferred using an EM algorithm with the repgenHMM and IGoR tools. The tcR package in R was used for shared clonotype analysis, with sharing normalized by the product of cloneset sizes. To study raw recombination without the effects of thymic and clonal selection, out-of-frame nonproductive sequences were analyzed. The raw public data were reprocessed by TCRdb itself: fastp quality trimming at Q25, MiXCR clonotype calling, in-frame beta chains only. Rows with one shared CDR3 protein collapse into an entry with the most common genes and DNA. The V and J calls were not made by the authors but by TCRdb's processing. The sample has around 1.7 million distinct CDR3 sequences on record, around a third of them singletons. Under 0.35% of the sample lies in the top ten.

The germline V gene specifies SGHRS as CDR1 and YFSETQ as CDR2. The CDR3 has 14 amino acids, counting the end cysteine and phenylalanine. Only the CDR3 region is kept as DNA, spanning 42 bases read in frame from base 1. Rearrangement joined TRBV5-1 to TRBJ2-1, and the D gene may be TRBD2, 6 bases matching. The clonotype was recovered from a newborn girl in good health. Sequenced: cord blood. The nucleotide sequence is given as TGCGCCAGCAGCTTAACACTAGCCTACAATAAGCAGTTCTTC. Its protein product is CASSLTLAYNKQFF.